This TCR beta chain emerged from a study of vaccination and CD4 T cells after COVID-19. Treatment described: approximately nine-day PBMC culture with coronavirus spike peptide pools or control peptides (ViraFEST assay). Unexposed donor CD4+ T cells predated the COVID-19 pandemic, collected 2011-2018. Note on this clonotype: Its antigen remains unknown.

The assay that was used to sequence DNA from cultured CD4+ T cells was the Oncomine TCR Beta short-read assay. TCRdb re-analysed the PCR reads in MiXCR, keeping a single row per CDR3 protein. The sample holds a few thousand distinct CDR3 sequences; roughly 44% are singletons and the top ten take around 30%. Source material: CD4+ T cells from blood, cultured in vitro. The sequence was collected from a human donor in good health.

CDR3 DNA sequence: TGTGCCACCAGTCACACCGGGGAGCTGTTTTTT. It translates to CATSHTGELFF. This chain uses TRBV24-1 with TRBJ2-2; D gene ambiguous. The V gene lost 6 bases and the J gene lost 3 bases, with 1 base spanning the gap. This CDR3 is 11 amino acids long. Per the germline V gene, CDR1 is KGHDR and CDR2 is SFDVKD.